The next 10 T cell receptor beta chains were all read from a single sample in a study of blood T cell repertoires in COVID-19. Generated by immunoSEQ multiplex PCR, the TCRdb table keeps only in-frame clones and is missing some. The data contain some 64,000 clones, approximately 80% of them singletons. The sequencing sample was made of peripheral blood. The source is a man aged 55 to 69 with COVID-19, enrolled during active disease.

The rearrangement joins TRBV6-5 to TRBJ2-7; 10 nucleotides agree with TRBD1. The germline V gene has CDR1 MNHEY and CDR2 SVGAGI. The CDR3 is 14 amino acids. The V gene end was trimmed by 7 bases and the J gene end by 6 bases; junction bases not matched to a gene: 9. The CDR3 loop reads CASIVGQGGGEQYF. DNA for the CDR3: TGTGCCAGCATCGTAGGACAGGGGGGTGGCGAGCAGTACTTC.

The J gene is TRBJ2-7, the V gene TRBV7-6; 7 bases are a match to TRBD1. CDR1 and CDR2 from the germline V gene are SGHVS and FNYEAQ. The CDR3 is made up of 14 amino acids. Trimming took 4 bases from V and 2 from J; bases not matched to a gene: 5. This CDR3 is CASSSSGTAYEQYF. The CDR3 coding sequence is TGTGCCAGCAGCTCCTCCGGGACAGCCTACGAGCAGTACTTC. Looking up the rest from reference TRBV7-6 and TRBJ2-7 gives the full variable domain: GAGVSQSPRYKVTKRGQDVALRCDPISGHVSLYWYRQALGQGPEFLTYFNYEAQQDKSGLPNDRFSAERPEGSISTLTIQRTEQRDSAMYRCASSSSGTAYEQYFGPGTRLTVT.

The chain uses TRBV30 and TRBJ1-1; perhaps TRBD1 as D (6 bases). V was cut by 4 bases and J by 7 bases, with 13 bases left in between. Per the germline V gene, CDR1 is GTSNPN and CDR2 is SVGIG (reference sequence). This CDR3 is built from 12 residues. The CDR3 DNA is TGTGCCTGGACCGGGGGGGGCCATGAAGCTTTCTTT. This gives the protein CAWTGGGHEAFF.

This chain joins TRBV12-5 and TRBJ1-5; no firm D call. CDR3 length: 14 residues. V shed 5 bases and J shed 7 bases, with 15 bases lying between them. Per germline, CDR1 LGHNT and CDR2 FRNRAP. CDR3 region: CASGTDGSWQPQHF. The CDR3 bases are TGTGCTAGTGGTACAGACGGTTCGTGGCAGCCCCAGCATTTT.

V usage is TRBV9 and J usage is TRBJ2-5; 8 nucleotides match TRBD1. The CDR3 runs to 15 residues. From germline, CDR1 is SGDLS and CDR2 YYNGEE. The J segment lost 4 bases and the V segment lost 2 bases, leaving 7 bases of the junction unmatched. In nucleotides, the CDR3 is TGTGCCAGCAGCGTGACGGGCAGGGGGCCAGAGACCCAGTACTTC. The encoded protein is CASSVTGRGPETQYF.

The J gene is TRBJ2-7, the V gene TRBV2; maybe TRBD2 (5 bases). The CDR3 totals 11 residues. Trimming took off 5 bases at V and 6 bases at J, with 8 bases between the two ends. Germline V CDR1 and CDR2: SNHLY, FYNNEI. CDR3 sequence (DNA): TGTGCCAGCAGTCTAAGCGGCGAGCAGTACTTC. Translation: CASSLSGEQYF.

The chain uses TRBV12-3 or TRBV12-4 and TRBJ1-2; D is unresolved. V dropped 1 base and J dropped 7 bases, with 4 bases sitting between them. The length of the CDR3 is 11 residues. In DNA form, the CDR3 reads TGTGCCAGCAGTTTAGGTCTTGGCTACACCTTC. Translation gives CASSLGLGYTF.

The chain recombines TRBV7-2 with TRBJ2-7; 7 bases map to TRBD2. Germline CDR1 and CDR2: SGHTA and FQGNSA. The CDR3 is 15 residues long. Trimming at V came to 6 bases and at J to 3 bases, leaving 11 bases not matched to a gene. CDR3 residues: CASRSVEAGIYEQYF. The CDR3 nucleotides are TGTGCCAGCAGATCCGTCGAAGCGGGGATCTACGAGCAGTACTTC.

This clone turned up a few times. The chain joins TRBV4-1 to TRBJ2-3; no firm D call. Trimming took 3 bases from V and 6 from J, leaving 7 bases between them. The CDR3 spans 12 residues. In germline, CDR1 is MGHRA, CDR2 YSYEKL. CDR3 bases: TGCGCCAGCAGCCATTCGGTGGATACGCAGTATTTT. Translating it yields CASSHSVDTQYF.

The genes are TRBV13 and TRBJ1-1; D gene unclear. Germline assignment: CDR1 PRHDT and CDR2 FYEKMQ (reference sequence). Trimming cost V 2 bases and J 1 base, with 17 bases left between them. The CDR3 consists of 17 residues. CDR3 sequence reads: CASSLIGRSSTNTEAFF. DNA of the CDR3: TGTGCCAGCAGCTTAATAGGCAGGTCCTCAACGAACACTGAAGCTTTCTTT.